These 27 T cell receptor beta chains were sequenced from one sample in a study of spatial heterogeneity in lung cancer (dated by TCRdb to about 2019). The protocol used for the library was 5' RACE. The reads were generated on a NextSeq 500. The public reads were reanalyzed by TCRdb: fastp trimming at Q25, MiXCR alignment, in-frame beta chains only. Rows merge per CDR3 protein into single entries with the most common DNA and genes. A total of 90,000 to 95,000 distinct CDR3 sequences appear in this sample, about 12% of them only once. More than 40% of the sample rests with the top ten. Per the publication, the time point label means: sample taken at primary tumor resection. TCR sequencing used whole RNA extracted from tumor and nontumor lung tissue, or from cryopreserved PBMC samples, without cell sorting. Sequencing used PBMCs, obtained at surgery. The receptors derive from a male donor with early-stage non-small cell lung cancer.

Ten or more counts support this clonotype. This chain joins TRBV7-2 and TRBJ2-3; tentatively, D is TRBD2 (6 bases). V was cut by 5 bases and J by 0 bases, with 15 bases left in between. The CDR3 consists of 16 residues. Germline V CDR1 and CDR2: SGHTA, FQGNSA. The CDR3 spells CASSPILATSTDTQYF. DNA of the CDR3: TGTGCCAGCAGCCCTATCCTAGCGACTAGCACAGATACGCAGTATTTT.

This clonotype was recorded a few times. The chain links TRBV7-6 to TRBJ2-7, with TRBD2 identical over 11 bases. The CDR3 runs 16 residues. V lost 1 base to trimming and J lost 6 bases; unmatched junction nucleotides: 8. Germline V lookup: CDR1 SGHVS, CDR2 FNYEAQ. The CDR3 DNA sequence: TGTGCCAGCAGCTTAGGAACTAGCGGGGGAGTAGGCGAGCAGTACTTC. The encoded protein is CASSLGTSGGVGEQYF.

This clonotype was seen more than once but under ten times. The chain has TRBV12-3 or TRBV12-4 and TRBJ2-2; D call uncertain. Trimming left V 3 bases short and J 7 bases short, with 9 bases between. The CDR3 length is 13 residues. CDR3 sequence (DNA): TGTGCCAGCAGTTTTAAGCCCCTCGGGGAGCTGTTTTTT. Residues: CASSFKPLGELFF.

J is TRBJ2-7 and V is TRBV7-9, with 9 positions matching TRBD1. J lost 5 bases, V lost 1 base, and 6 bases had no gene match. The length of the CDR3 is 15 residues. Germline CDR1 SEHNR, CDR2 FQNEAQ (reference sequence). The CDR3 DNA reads TGTGCCAGCAGCTTAGAAGGGACAGGGAGACACGAGCAGTACTTC. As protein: CASSLEGTGRHEQYF.

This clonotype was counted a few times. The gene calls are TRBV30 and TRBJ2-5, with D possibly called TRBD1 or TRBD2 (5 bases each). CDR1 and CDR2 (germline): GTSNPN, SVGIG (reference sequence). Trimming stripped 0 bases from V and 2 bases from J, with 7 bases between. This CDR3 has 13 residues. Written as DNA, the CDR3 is TGTGCCTGGAGTGTATGGGGGCAAGAGACCCAGTACTTC. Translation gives CAWSVWGQETQYF.

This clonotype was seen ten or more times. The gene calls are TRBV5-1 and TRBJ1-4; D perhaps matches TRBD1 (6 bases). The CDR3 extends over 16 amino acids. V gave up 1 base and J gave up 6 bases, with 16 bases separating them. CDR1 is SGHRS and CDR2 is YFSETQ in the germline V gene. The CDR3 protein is CASSLRRTEKDEKLFF. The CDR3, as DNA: TGCGCCAGCAGCTTGCGGAGGACAGAGAAAGATGAAAAACTGTTTTTT.

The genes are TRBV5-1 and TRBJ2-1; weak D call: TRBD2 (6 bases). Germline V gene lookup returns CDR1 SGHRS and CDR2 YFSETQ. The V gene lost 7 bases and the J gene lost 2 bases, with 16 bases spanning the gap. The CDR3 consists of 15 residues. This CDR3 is CASGPTRSAYNEQFF. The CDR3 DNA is TGCGCCAGCGGACCGACTAGATCGGCCTACAATGAGCAGTTCTTC.

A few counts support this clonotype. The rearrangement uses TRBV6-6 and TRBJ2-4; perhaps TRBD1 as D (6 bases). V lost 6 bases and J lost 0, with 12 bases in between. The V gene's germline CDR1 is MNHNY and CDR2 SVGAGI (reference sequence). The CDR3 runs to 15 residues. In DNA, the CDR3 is TGTGCCAGCAGAACACAGGGCCTAGCCAAAAACATTCAGTACTTC. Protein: CASRTQGLAKNIQYF.

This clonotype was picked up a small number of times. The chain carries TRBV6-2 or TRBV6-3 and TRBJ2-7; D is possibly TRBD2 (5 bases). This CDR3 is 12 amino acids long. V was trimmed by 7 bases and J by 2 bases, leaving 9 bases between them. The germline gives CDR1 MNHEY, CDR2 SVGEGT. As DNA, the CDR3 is TGTGCCAGCACGGACTCCGCCTACGAGCAGTACTTC. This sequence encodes CASTDSAYEQYF.

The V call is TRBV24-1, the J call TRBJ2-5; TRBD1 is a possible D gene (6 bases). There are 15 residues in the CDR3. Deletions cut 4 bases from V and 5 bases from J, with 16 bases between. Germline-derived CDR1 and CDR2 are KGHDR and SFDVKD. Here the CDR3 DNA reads TGTGCCACCAGTGAGGACGAAACAGGGCAGGAGACCCAGTACTTC. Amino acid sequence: CATSEDETGQETQYF.

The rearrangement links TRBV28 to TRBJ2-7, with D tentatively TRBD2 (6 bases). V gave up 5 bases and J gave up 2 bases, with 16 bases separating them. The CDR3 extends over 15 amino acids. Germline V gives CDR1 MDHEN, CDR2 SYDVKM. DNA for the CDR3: TGTGCCAGCAGTCTAACGGGGGAGGTTGCCTACGAGCAGTACTTC. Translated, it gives CASSLTGEVAYEQYF.

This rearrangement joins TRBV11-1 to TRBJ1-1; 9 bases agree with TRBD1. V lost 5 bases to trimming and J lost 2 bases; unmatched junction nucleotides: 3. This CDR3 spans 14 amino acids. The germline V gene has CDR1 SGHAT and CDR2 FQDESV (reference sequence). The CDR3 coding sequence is TGTGCCAGCAGCCAGGACAGGGGAAACACTGAAGCTTTCTTT. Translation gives CASSQDRGNTEAFF.

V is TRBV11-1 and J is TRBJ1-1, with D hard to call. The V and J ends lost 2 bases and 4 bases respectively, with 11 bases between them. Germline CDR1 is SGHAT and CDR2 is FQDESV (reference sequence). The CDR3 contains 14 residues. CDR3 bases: TGTGCCAGCAGCTTACGCCGGACGCTCACTGAAGCTTTCTTT. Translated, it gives CASSLRRTLTEAFF.

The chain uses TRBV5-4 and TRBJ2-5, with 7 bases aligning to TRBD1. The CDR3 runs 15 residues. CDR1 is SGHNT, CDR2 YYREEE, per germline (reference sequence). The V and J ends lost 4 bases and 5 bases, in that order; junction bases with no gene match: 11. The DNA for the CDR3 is TGTGCCAGCAGCGTGGGACAGTTGGGGACGGAGACCCAGTACTTC. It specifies CASSVGQLGTETQYF.

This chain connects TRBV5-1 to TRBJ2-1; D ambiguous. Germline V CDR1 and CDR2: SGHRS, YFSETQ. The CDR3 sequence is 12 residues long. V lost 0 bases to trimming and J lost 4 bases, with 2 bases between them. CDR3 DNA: TGCGCCAGCAGCTTGGAGTACAATGAGCAGTTCTTC. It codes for CASSLEYNEQFF. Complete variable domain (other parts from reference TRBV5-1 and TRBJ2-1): KAGVTQTPRYLIKTRGQQVTLSCSPISGHRSVSWYQQTPGQGLQFLFEYFSETQRNKGNFPGRFSGRQFSNSRSEMNVSTLELGDSALYLCASSLEYNEQFFGPGTRLTVL.

The CDR3 DNA reads as TGTGCCAGCAGTTACCCCAATAGCGGGGCGGAGACCCAGTACTTC. Amino acid sequence: CASSYPNSGAETQYF. The gene calls are TRBV6-2 or TRBV6-3 and TRBJ2-5; TRBD2 matches 8 bases. The CDR3 has 15 residues. Germline V CDR1 and CDR2: MNHEY, SVGEGT. Trimming removed 2 bases from V and 5 bases from J; junction bases left unmatched: 7.

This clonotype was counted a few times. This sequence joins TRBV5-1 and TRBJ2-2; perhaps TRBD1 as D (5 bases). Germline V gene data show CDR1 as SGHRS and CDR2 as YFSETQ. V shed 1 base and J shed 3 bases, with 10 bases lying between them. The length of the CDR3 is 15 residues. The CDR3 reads CASSLPRDHTGELFF. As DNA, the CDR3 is TGCGCCAGCAGCTTGCCCAGGGATCACACCGGGGAGCTGTTTTTT.

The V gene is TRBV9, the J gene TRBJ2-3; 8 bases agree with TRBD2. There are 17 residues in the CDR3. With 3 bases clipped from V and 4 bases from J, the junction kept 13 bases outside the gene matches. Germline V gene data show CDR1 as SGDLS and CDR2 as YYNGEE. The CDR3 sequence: CASSEKPPGLVPDTQYF. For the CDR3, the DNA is TGTGCCAGCAGCGAAAAACCACCGGGACTAGTCCCAGATACGCAGTATTTT.

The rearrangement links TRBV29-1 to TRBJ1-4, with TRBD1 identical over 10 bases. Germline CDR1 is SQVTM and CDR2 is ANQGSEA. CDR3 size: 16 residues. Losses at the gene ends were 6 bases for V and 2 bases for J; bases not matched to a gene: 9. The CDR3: CSVAGTGETTNEKLFF. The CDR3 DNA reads TGCAGCGTAGCCGGGACAGGGGAGACGACTAATGAAAAACTGTTTTTT.

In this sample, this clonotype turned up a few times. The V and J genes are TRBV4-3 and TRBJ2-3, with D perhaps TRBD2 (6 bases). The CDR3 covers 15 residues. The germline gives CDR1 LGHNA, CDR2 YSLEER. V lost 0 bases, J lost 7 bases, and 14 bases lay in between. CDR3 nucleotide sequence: TGCGCCAGCAGCCAAGAAAGGGACCTAGCGTATACGCAGTATTTT. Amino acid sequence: CASSQERDLAYTQYF.

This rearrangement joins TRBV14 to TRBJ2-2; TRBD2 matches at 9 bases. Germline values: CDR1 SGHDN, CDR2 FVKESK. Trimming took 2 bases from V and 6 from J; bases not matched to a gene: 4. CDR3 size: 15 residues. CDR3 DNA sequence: TGTGCCAGCAGCCAACCGGGACTAGCAGCCGGGGAGCTGTTTTTT. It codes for CASSQPGLAAGELFF.

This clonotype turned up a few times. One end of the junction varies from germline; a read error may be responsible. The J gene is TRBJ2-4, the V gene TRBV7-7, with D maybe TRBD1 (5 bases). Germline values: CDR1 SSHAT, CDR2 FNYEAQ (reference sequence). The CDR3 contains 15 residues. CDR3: CASSQQDWAKNIQYF. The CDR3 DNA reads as TGTGCTAGCAGCCAACAGGATTGGGCCAAAAACATTCAGTACTTC.

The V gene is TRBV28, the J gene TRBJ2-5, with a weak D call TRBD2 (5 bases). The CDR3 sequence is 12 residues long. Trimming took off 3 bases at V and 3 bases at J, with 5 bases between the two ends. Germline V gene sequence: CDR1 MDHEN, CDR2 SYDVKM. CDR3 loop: CASSLREETQYF. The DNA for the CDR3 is TGTGCCAGCAGTTTGCGGGAAGAGACCCAGTACTTC.

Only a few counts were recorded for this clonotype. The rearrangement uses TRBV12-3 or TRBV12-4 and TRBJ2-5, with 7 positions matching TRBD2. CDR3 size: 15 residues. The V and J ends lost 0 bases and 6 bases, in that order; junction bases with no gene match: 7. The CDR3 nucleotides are TGTGCCAGCAGTTTAGCTGGGGGGGTGCCTCAGACCCAGTACTTC. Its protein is CASSLAGGVPQTQYF.

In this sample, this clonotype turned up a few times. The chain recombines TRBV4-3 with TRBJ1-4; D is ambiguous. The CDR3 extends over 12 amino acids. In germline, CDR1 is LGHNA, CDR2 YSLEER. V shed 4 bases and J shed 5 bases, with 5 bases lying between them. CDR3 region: CASSPANEKLFF. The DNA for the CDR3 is TGCGCCAGCAGCCCCGCCAATGAAAAACTGTTTTTT.

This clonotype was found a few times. The CDR3 sequence is CASSYDLNTGELFF. CDR3 DNA sequence: TGTGCCAGCAGCTACGACCTGAACACCGGGGAGCTGTTTTTT. The chain is built from TRBV11-2 and TRBJ2-2; D is undetermined. Between the trimmed V and J ends, which lost 4 bases and 1 base, there was a span of 7 bases. From germline, CDR1 is SGHAT and CDR2 FQNNGV. This CDR3 comprises 14 residues.

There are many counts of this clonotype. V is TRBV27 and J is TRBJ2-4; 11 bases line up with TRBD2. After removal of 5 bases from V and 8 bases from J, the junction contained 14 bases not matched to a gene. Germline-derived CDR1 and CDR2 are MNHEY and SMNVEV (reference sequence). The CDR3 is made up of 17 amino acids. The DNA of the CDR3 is TGTGCCAGCAGTACACGACTAGCGGGACGCGGGCGAGACATTCAGTACTTC. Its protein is CASSTRLAGRGRDIQYF.